The 26 T cell receptor beta chains listed next were all sequenced from one sample in a study of CD8+ T cells in alopecia areata. The sample's treatment: oral pan-JAK inhibitor, 5-10 mg twice daily. RNA was isolated and reverse transcribed to cDNA, the sequencing template. Sequencing was performed with immunoSEQ multiplex PCR; in TCRdb, only in-frame clones are kept and a portion is missing. The top ten hold about 3% of the sample, which has 190,000 or so clones, around 60% seen once. This specimen was CD4+ T cells sorted from blood, taken at week 4, from a patient treated with tofacitinib. The source is a human donor with alopecia areata.

The chain combines TRBV12-5 with TRBJ1-6, with 10 bases fitting TRBD1. From germline, CDR1 is LGHNT and CDR2 FRNRAP. The V gene end was trimmed by 4 bases and the J gene end by 8 bases; junction bases not matched to a gene: 2. The CDR3 is 14 residues long. DNA for the CDR3: TGTGCTAGTGGTTCAGGGACAGGGGATTCACCCCTCCACTTT. It is translated as CASGSGTGDSPLHF.

The chain combines TRBV6-5 with TRBJ2-7; 8 bases are a match to TRBD2. V trimming: 7 bases; J trimming: 4 bases; junction bases outside the gene matches: 3. The germline V gene encodes CDR1 MNHEY and CDR2 SVGAGI. The length of the CDR3 is 12 residues. CDR3 sequence reads: CASTGRDYEQYF. CDR3 bases: TGTGCCAGCACCGGGAGGGATTACGAGCAGTACTTC.

The V call is TRBV18, the J call TRBJ2-1; perhaps TRBD1 as D (5 bases). The CDR3 length is 16 residues. Germline values: CDR1 KGHSH, CDR2 LQKENI. V gave up 2 bases and J gave up 2 bases, with 13 bases separating them. The CDR3 spells CASSPSAGNPYNEQFF. The CDR3 DNA sequence: TGTGCCAGCTCACCATCGGCAGGGAATCCCTACAATGAGCAGTTCTTC.

This clone has only a few counts. The gene calls are TRBV29-1 and TRBJ2-7; 10 bases agree with TRBD1. Germline CDR1 SQVTM, CDR2 ANQGSEA. V shed 1 base and J 5 bases; nucleotides not matched to a gene: 5. The length of the CDR3 is 14 residues. This CDR3 is CSVEGGTGANEQYF. CDR3 DNA: TGCAGCGTTGAAGGTGGGACAGGGGCAAACGAGCAGTACTTC.

This clone appeared a few times. J is TRBJ2-2 and V is TRBV5-1; 8 bases match TRBD1. V shed 4 bases, J shed 5 bases, and the junction held 7 bases outside the gene matches. Germline CDR1 SGHRS, CDR2 YFSETQ. This CDR3 contains 15 residues. CDR3: CASSPGQASTGELFF. The CDR3 DNA reads as TGCGCCAGCAGCCCGGGACAGGCATCAACCGGGGAGCTGTTTTTT.

This CDR3 reads CALGQVTDTQYF. Written as DNA, the CDR3 is TGTGCCCTGGGACAGGTCACAGATACGCAGTATTTT. The rearrangement uses TRBV30 and TRBJ2-3; 8 bases line up with TRBD1. CDR1 GTSNPN and CDR2 SVGIG come from the germline V gene (reference sequence). CDR3 length: 12 amino acids. Trimming took 8 bases from V and 2 from J; bases not matched to a gene: 3.

The chain carries TRBV15 and TRBJ2-3; TRBD2 aligns across 9 bases. The CDR3 consists of 17 residues. Per germline, CDR1 LNHNV and CDR2 YYDKDF (reference sequence). The junction had 9 bases not matched to a gene; V was cut back by 1 base and J by 4 bases. CDR3 DNA: TGTGCCACCAGCAGAGGCCGCGCTAGCGGGACCTCAGATACGCAGTATTTT. Encoded protein: CATSRGRASGTSDTQYF.

The genes are TRBV30 and TRBJ2-1; the D call may be TRBD1 or TRBD2 (5 bases each). Trimming removed 3 bases from V and 5 bases from J, with 17 bases in between. Germline CDR1 and CDR2: GTSNPN and SVGIG (reference sequence). The CDR3 length is 15 residues. The CDR3 protein is CAWREGTHSHNEQFF. CDR3 DNA: TGTGCCTGGAGGGAAGGGACGCATTCCCACAATGAGCAGTTCTTC.

This rearrangement joins TRBV18 to TRBJ1-2, with 9 nucleotides matching TRBD1. V was pared by 3 bases and J by 8 bases, with 10 bases of the junction left unmatched. Germline V gives CDR1 KGHSH, CDR2 LQKENI. The CDR3 is 15 amino acids. In DNA form, the CDR3 reads TGTGCCAGCTCACCCGGGACAGGGATTTCGGGAGGCTACACCTTC. Translation: CASSPGTGISGGYTF.

The rearrangement uses TRBV30 and TRBJ2-4; D unclear. The CDR3 totals 13 residues. V was cut by 3 bases and J by 0 bases, with 6 bases left in between. The germline V gene encodes CDR1 GTSNPN and CDR2 SVGIG (reference sequence). The CDR3 DNA reads as TGTGCCTGGAGACCGGTAGCCAAAAACATTCAGTACTTC. It specifies CAWRPVAKNIQYF.

This clone was seen a handful of times. V gene TRBV25-1 combines with J gene TRBJ2-5; tentatively, D is TRBD1 or TRBD2 (7 bases each). The length of the CDR3 is 14 residues. Germline V gene data show CDR1 as MGHDK and CDR2 as SYGVNS. Trimming stripped 7 bases from V and 5 bases from J, with 17 bases between. CDR3 sequence (DNA): TGTGCCAGCAATCAACCAGGGGGGGAGGAGACCCAGTACTTC. Its translation is CASNQPGGEETQYF. Supplemented by reference TRBV25-1 and TRBJ2-5, the full variable domain reads EADIYQTPRYLVIGTGKKITLECSQTMGHDKMYWYQQDPGMELHLIHYSYGVNSTEKGDLSSESTVSRIRTEHFPLTLESARPSHTSQYLCASNQPGGEETQYFGPGTRLLVL.

The rearrangement links TRBV6-6 to TRBJ2-1, with D uncertain. V lost 5 bases and J lost 7, with 12 bases in between. The length of the CDR3 is 13 residues. In germline, CDR1 is MNHNY, CDR2 SVGAGI (reference sequence). CDR3 in amino acids: CASSPLQANEQFF. CDR3 in DNA: TGTGCCAGCAGTCCGCTTCAAGCGAATGAGCAGTTCTTC.

The chain is built from TRBV2 and TRBJ1-1; D gene uncertain. Germline V gene data show CDR1 as SNHLY and CDR2 as FYNNEI. CDR3 length equals 12 residues. V lost 6 bases to trimming and J lost 3 bases, with 8 bases between them. The CDR3 DNA reads as TGTGCCAGCAGAGAGAGGGACACTGAAGCTTTCTTT. Protein sequence: CASRERDTEAFF.

This clone was detected a few times. This chain joins TRBV7-9 and TRBJ1-1; D is ambiguous. The CDR3 loop spans 16 amino acids. Germline CDR1 is SEHNR and CDR2 is FQNEAQ (reference sequence). V lost 5 bases, J lost 7 bases, and 23 bases lay in between. The CDR3 region has the DNA TGTGCCAGCAGCCCCCCCCGTGCGACCGTTGGAGTTGAAGCTTTCTTT. Encoded protein: CASSPPRATVGVEAFF.

The J gene is TRBJ2-7, the V gene TRBV29-1; tentative D call: TRBD1 (6 bases). The V end was cut by 6 bases, the J end by 0 bases, with 12 bases between. Per the germline V gene, CDR1 is SQVTM and CDR2 is ANQGSEA. There are 13 residues in the CDR3. CDR3 coding DNA: TGCAGCGTCCGGACAGCGAGCTCCTACGAGCAGTACTTC. The encoded protein is CSVRTASSYEQYF.

In this sample, this clone turned up a few times. V usage is TRBV7-9 and J usage is TRBJ1-4; TRBD1 might be the D (5 bases). With 5 bases removed from V and 8 bases from J, the gap between germline ends came to 15 bases. This CDR3 contains 14 residues. CDR1 SEHNR and CDR2 FQNEAQ come from the germline V gene (reference sequence). The CDR3 DNA sequence: TGTGCCAGCAGCCAGGGCCACCGGGAGGAAAAACTGTTTTTT. It translates to CASSQGHREEKLFF.

The chain joins TRBV11-2 to TRBJ1-5; no clear D gene. The germline CDR1 and CDR2 sequences are SGHAT and FQNNGV. The CDR3 is 17 amino acids. Trimming took off 5 bases at V and 0 bases at J, with 17 bases between the two ends. For the CDR3, the DNA is TGTGCCAGCAGCCGATACTCCTCCGGCAATAGCAATCAGCCCCAGCATTTT. As protein: CASSRYSSGNSNQPQHF. Together with reference TRBV11-2 and TRBJ1-5, the CDR3 gives the full variable domain: EAGVAQSPRYKIIEKRQSVAFWCNPISGHATLYWYQQILGQGPKLLIQFQNNGVVDDSQLPKDRFSAERLKGVDSTLKIQPAKLEDSAVYLCASSRYSSGNSNQPQHFGDGTRLSIL.

The rearrangement joins TRBV5-1 to TRBJ2-3; D may be TRBD1 (7 bases). V lost 0 bases and J 0 bases, leaving 8 bases between the germline ends. The CDR3 is 15 residues long. Germline CDR1 and CDR2: SGHRS and YFSETQ. The CDR3 region is CASSLAGGSTDTQYF. The DNA of the CDR3 is TGCGCCAGCAGCTTGGCAGGGGGGAGCACAGATACGCAGTATTTT. Full variable domain (outside the CDR3, taken from reference TRBV5-1 and TRBJ2-3): KAGVTQTPRYLIKTRGQQVTLSCSPISGHRSVSWYQQTPGQGLQFLFEYFSETQRNKGNFPGRFSGRQFSNSRSEMNVSTLELGDSALYLCASSLAGGSTDTQYFGPGTRLTVL.

In this sample, this clone turned up once. This same CDR3 is encoded by further DNA sequences in the sample. The rearrangement uses TRBV6-5 and TRBJ1-6; TRBD1 matches 8 bases. The CDR3 is made up of 13 amino acids. Germline values: CDR1 MNHEY, CDR2 SVGAGI. Trimming at V came to 6 bases and at J to 7 bases, leaving 2 bases not matched to a gene. The CDR3 is CASSGQGNSPLHF. CDR3 coding DNA: TGTGCCAGCAGCGGACAGGGAAATTCACCCCTCCACTTT.

The chain couples TRBV5-1 to TRBJ1-6, with TRBD1 as a possible D gene (6 bases). V lost 5 bases, J lost 7 bases, and 13 bases lay in between. The CDR3 contains 14 residues. Per germline, CDR1 SGHRS and CDR2 YFSETQ. CDR3 region: CASSSDSRNSPLHF. CDR3 in DNA: TGCGCCAGCAGTTCGGACAGCCGGAATTCACCCCTCCACTTT.

This chain uses TRBV30 with TRBJ1-2; D is perhaps TRBD1 (5 bases). The V end was cut by 2 bases, the J end by 4 bases, with 17 bases between. CDR1 and CDR2 (germline): GTSNPN, SVGIG (reference sequence). The CDR3 covers 15 residues. The CDR3: CAWSSGRRSAYGYTF. In DNA form, the CDR3 reads TGTGCCTGGAGTTCAGGGCGAAGATCCGCCTATGGCTACACCTTC.

This chain joins TRBV2 and TRBJ1-5; D is ambiguous. The CDR3 sequence is 12 residues long. Germline V gives CDR1 SNHLY, CDR2 FYNNEI. Trimming removed 7 bases from V and 6 bases from J, with 10 bases in between. The CDR3: CASTGSGQPQHF. Written as DNA, the CDR3 is TGTGCCAGCACCGGTAGCGGTCAGCCCCAGCATTTT. Looking up the rest from reference TRBV2 and TRBJ1-5 gives the full variable domain: EPEVTQTPSHQVTQMGQEVILRCVPISNHLYFYWYRQILGQKVEFLVSFYNNEISEKSEIFDDQFSVERPDGSNFTLKIRSTKLEDSAMYFCASTGSGQPQHFGDGTRLSIL.

This chain links TRBV4-1 with TRBJ2-3, with 7 positions matching TRBD2. The J segment lost 6 bases and the V segment lost 0 bases, leaving 12 bases of the junction unmatched. CDR3 length equals 17 residues. Germline V gene lookup returns CDR1 MGHRA and CDR2 YSYEKL. CDR3: CASSQESKAGPGDTQYF. The DNA for the CDR3 is TGCGCCAGCAGCCAAGAGAGTAAAGCGGGGCCGGGGGATACGCAGTATTTT.

The chain has TRBV30 and TRBJ2-5; the D gene could be TRBD1 or TRBD2 (5 bases each). V was shortened by 3 bases and J by 7 bases, with 12 bases between the two germline ends. Germline V gene data show CDR1 as GTSNPN and CDR2 as SVGIG (reference sequence). The CDR3 is 12 residues long. CDR3 bases: TGTGCCTGGAGGTCGGGTGGGGGGACCCAGTACTTC. Its protein product is CAWRSGGGTQYF.

The chain joins TRBV18 to TRBJ2-5; the match to TRBD1 covers 7 bases. CDR3 length: 15 amino acids. The V and J ends lost 6 bases and 0 bases, in that order; junction bases with no gene match: 7. Germline values: CDR1 KGHSH, CDR2 LQKENI. The CDR3 protein is CASSDGQADQETQYF. CDR3 bases: TGTGCCAGCTCGGACGGACAGGCCGACCAAGAGACCCAGTACTTC.

V is TRBV7-8 and J is TRBJ1-1; D remains ambiguous. This CDR3 is 12 amino acids long. Trimming left V 1 base short and J 9 bases short, with 9 bases between. CDR1 is SGHVS and CDR2 is FQNEAQ in the germline V gene. The CDR3 region has the DNA TGTGCCAGCAGCTTAGAAGCCACCCAAGCTTTCTTT. Translated, it gives CASSLEATQAFF.